This TCR beta chain was captured by sequencing in a study of identical twins. About this clonotype: Its antigen is as yet unknown.

TCRdb passed the 5' RACE reads through MiXCR, listing each CDR3 protein once. Of about 240,000 distinct CDR3 sequences listed, 6% to 8.5% are singletons. Findings of the study overall: It was possible that invariant MAIT and iNKT cells partly confounded the zero-insertion analyses. A cross-sectional statistical analysis, not follow-up of the same donors, supported the conclusions. Insertions were reduced in abundant cord blood beta clonotypes but not in memory repertoires.

The sample was also reused in another study, on yellow fever vaccine responses in identical twins. As reported in that work: Vaccine-induced T cell responses in twins were reportedly observed to appear partly convergent, partly personalized.

The sequencing sample was made of CD8+ T cells sorted from blood. The origin of this receptor is a woman aged 18-29 years in good health.

CDR3 nucleotides: TGTGCCAGCAGACGGGCGGCCTACAATGAGCAGTTCTTC. Encoded protein: CASRRAAYNEQFF. The rearrangement joins TRBV7-8 to TRBJ2-1; D ambiguous. V shed 6 bases and J shed 2 bases, with 8 bases lying between them. This CDR3 spans 13 amino acids. Germline assignment: CDR1 SGHVS and CDR2 FQNEAQ.